This TCR beta chain was recorded in a study of T cells in Graves' hyperthyroidism and ophthalmopathy. The CDR3 is 14 amino acids. Germline loops: CDR1 MNHEY, CDR2 SVGEGT. V lost 2 bases and J 3 bases, leaving 9 bases between the germline ends. From RNA transcripts, TCR beta CDR3 regions were amplified. The HTBI primer set drove a first-round RT-PCR of the TCR CDR3. TCRdb analysed the multiplex PCR reads with MiXCR anew, one entry per CDR3 protein. The table has around 700,000 distinct CDR3 sequences, about 17% seen once. This clonotype was detected a few times. As yet, its antigen is unknown. Study-wide points: From stable hyperthyroidism, ophthalmopathy was separated by a 13 V-J model.

This TCR was sampled from a woman between 50 and 59 years old with Graves' hyperthyroidism that later progressed to Graves' ophthalmopathy. Source material: blood. This rearrangement joins TRBV6-2 or TRBV6-3 to TRBJ2-3; D is undetermined. In DNA, the CDR3 is TGTGCCAGCAGTTACAACGACGGTACAGATACGCAGTATTTT. Amino acids: CASSYNDGTDTQYF.